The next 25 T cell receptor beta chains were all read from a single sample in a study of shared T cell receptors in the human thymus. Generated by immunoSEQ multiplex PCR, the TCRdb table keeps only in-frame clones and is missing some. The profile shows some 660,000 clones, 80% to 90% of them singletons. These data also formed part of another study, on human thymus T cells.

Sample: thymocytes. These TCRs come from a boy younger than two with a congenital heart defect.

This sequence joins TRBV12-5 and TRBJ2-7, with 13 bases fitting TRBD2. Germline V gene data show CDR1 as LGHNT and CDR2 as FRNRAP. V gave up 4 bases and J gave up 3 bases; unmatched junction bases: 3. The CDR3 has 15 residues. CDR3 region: CASGWGLAGIYEQYF. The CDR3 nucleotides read TGTGCTAGTGGTTGGGGACTAGCGGGGATCTACGAGCAGTACTTC.

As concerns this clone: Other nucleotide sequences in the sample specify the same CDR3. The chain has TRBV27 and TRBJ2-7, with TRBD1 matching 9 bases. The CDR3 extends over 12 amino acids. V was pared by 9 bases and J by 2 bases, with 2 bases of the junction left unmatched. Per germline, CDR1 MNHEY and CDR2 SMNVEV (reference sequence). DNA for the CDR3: TGTGCCAGTCGACAGGGGGCCTACGAGCAGTACTTC. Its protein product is CASRQGAYEQYF.

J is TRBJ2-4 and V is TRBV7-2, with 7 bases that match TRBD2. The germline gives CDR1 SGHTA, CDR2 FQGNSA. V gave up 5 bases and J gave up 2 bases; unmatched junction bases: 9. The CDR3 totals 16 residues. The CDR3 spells CASSLSSLAPKNIQYF. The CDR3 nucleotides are TGTGCCAGCAGCCTCTCCTCACTAGCGCCCAAAAACATTCAGTACTTC. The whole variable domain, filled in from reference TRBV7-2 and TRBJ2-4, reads GAGVSQSPSNKVTEKGKDVELRCDPISGHTALYWYRQSLGQGLEFLIYFQGNSAPDKSGLPSDRFSAERTGGSVSTLTIQRTQQEDSAVYLCASSLSSLAPKNIQYFGAGTRLSVL.

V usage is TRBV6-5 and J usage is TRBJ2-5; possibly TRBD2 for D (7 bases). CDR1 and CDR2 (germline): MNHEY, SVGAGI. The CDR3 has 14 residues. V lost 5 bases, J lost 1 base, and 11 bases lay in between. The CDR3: CASSRGGVQETQYF. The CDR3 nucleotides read TGTGCCAGCAGTAGGGGGGGGGTCCAAGAGACCCAGTACTTC.

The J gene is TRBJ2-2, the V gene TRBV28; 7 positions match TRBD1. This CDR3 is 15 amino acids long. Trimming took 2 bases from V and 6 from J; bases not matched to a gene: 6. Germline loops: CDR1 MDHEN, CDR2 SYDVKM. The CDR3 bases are TGTGCCAGCAGTTTAAATAGGGGGCAACCCGGGGAGCTGTTTTTT. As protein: CASSLNRGQPGELFF.

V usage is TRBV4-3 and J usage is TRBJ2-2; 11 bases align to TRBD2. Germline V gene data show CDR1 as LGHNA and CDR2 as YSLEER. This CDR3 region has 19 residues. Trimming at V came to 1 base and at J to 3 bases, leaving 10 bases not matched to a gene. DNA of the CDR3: TGCGCCAGCAGCCAAGGTGAACTAGCGGGAGAAGGGGACACCGGGGAGCTGTTTTTT. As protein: CASSQGELAGEGDTGELFF.

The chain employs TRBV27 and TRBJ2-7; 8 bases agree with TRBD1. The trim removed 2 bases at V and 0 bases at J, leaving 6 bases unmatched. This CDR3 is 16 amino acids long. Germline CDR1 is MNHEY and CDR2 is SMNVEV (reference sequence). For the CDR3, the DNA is TGTGCCAGCAGTTTACGGGGGACAGGTTTCTCCTACGAGCAGTACTTC. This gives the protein CASSLRGTGFSYEQYF.

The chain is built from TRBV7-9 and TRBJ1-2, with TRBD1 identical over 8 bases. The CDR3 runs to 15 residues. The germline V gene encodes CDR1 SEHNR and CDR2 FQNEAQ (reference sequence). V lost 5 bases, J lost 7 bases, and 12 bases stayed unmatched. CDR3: CASSRPLDRDSGYTF. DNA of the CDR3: TGTGCCAGCAGCCGTCCGTTGGACAGGGACTCTGGCTACACCTTC. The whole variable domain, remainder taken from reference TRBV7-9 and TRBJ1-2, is DTGVSQNPRHKITKRGQNVTFRCDPISEHNRLYWYRQTLGQGPEFLTYFQNEAQLEKSRLLSDRFSAERPKGSFSTLEIQRTEQGDSAMYLCASSRPLDRDSGYTFGSGTRLTVV.

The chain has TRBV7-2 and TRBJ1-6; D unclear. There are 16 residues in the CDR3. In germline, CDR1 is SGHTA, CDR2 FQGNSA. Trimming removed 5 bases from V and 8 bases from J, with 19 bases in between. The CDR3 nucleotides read TGTGCCAGCAGCCCTATGGGCAGGCCTACCTATTCACCCCTCCACTTT. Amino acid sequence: CASSPMGRPTYSPLHF.

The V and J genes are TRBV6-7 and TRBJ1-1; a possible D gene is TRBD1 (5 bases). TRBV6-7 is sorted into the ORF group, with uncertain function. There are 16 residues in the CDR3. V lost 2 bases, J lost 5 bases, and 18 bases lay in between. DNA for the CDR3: TGTGCCAGCAGTTACCAAACCCAGGGAAAGTGGACTGAAGCTTTCTTT. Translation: CASSYQTQGKWTEAFF.

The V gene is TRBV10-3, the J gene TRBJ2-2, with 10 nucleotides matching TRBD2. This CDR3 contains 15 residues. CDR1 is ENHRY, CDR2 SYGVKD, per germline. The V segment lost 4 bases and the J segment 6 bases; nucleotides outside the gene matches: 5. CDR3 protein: CAISAASGSSGELFF. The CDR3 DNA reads TGTGCCATCAGTGCGGCTAGCGGGAGTTCCGGGGAGCTGTTTTTT.

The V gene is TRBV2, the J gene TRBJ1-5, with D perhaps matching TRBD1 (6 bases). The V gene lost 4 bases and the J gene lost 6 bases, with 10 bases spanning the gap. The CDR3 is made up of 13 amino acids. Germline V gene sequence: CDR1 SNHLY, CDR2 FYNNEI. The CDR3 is CASSGSDSQPQHF. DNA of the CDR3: TGTGCCAGCAGTGGCTCGGACAGTCAGCCCCAGCATTTT.

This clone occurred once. CDR3 in DNA: TGTGCCAGCAGCTCCGGGACTAGCCTTAAGGATACGCAGTATTTT. Translation gives CASSSGTSLKDTQYF. V is TRBV6-6 and J is TRBJ2-3; TRBD2 matches 9 bases. There are 15 residues in the CDR3. Losses at the gene ends were 6 bases for V and 6 bases for J; bases not matched to a gene: 10. Germline V lookup: CDR1 MNHNY, CDR2 SVGAGI (reference sequence).

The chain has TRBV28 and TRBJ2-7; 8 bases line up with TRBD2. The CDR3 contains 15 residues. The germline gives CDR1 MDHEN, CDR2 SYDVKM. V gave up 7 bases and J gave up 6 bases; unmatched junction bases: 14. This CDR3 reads CASTGREDGGSEQYF. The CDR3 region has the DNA TGTGCCAGCACAGGGCGGGAGGACGGAGGAAGCGAGCAGTACTTC. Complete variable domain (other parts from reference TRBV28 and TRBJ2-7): DVKVTQSSRYLVKRTGEKVFLECVQDMDHENMFWYRQDPGLGLRLIYFSYDVKMKEKGDIPEGYSVSREKKERFSLILESASTNQTSMYLCASTGREDGGSEQYFGPGTRLTVT.

In DNA form, the CDR3 reads TGTGCCACCAGCAGAGCGGACACCAACCAAGAGACCCAGTACTTC. Protein product: CATSRADTNQETQYF. The J gene is TRBJ2-5, the V gene TRBV15, with TRBD1 as a possible D gene (5 bases). The CDR3 loop spans 15 amino acids. V was clipped by 1 base and J by 0 bases, with 9 bases between them. The germline gives CDR1 LNHNV, CDR2 YYDKDF (reference sequence).

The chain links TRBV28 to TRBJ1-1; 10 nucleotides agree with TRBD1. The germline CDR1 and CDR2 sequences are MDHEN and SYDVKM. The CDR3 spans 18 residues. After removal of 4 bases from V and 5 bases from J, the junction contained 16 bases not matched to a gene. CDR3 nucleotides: TGTGCCAGCAGTTCAAAGGTCTGGGACAGGGGAGTTTCTACTGAAGCTTTCTTT. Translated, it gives CASSSKVWDRGVSTEAFF.

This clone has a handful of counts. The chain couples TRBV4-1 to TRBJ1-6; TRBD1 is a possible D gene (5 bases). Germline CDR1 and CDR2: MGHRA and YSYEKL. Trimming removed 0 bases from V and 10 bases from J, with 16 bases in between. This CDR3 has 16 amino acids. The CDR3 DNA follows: TGCGCCAGCAGCCAAGAAATTCGGCTAGGGGCGTCACCCCTCCACTTT. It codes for CASSQEIRLGASPLHF.

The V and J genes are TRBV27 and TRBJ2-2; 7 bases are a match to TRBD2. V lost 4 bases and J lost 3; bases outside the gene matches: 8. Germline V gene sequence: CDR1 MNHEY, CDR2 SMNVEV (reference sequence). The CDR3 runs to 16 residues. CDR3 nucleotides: TGTGCCAGCAGTTCCCCAGCGACTAGCCACACCGGGGAGCTGTTTTTT. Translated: CASSSPATSHTGELFF.

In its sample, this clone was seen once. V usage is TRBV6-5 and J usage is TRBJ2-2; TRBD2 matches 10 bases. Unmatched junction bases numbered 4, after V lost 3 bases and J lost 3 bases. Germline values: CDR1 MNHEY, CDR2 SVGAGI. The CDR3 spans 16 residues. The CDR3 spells CASSYLLAGDTGELFF. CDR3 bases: TGTGCCAGCAGTTATCTCCTAGCGGGGGACACCGGGGAGCTGTTTTTT.

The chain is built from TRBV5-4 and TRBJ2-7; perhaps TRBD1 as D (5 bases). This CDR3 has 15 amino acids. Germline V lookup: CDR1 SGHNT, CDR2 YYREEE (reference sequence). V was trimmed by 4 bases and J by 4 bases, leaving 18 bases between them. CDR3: CASSQRAGTGYEQYF. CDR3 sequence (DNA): TGTGCCAGCAGCCAAAGAGCCGGAACAGGATACGAGCAGTACTTC.

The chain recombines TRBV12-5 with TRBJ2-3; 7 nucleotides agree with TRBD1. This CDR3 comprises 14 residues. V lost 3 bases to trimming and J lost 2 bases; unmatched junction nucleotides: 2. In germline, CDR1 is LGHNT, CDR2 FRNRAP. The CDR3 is CASGLGQVTDTQYF. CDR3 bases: TGTGCTAGTGGTTTAGGACAGGTCACAGATACGCAGTATTTT.

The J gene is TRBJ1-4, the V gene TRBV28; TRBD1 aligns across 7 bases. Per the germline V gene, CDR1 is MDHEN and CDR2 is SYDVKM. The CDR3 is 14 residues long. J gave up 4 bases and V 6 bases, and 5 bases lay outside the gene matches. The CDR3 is CASSRDRRNEKLFF. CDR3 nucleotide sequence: TGTGCCAGCAGCCGGGACAGACGTAATGAAAAACTGTTTTTT.

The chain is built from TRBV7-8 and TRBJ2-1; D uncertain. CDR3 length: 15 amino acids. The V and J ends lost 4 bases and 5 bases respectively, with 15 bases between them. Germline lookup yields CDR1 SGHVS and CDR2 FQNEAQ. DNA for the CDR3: TGTGCCAGCAGCTCTCACGGGTTCCCTAACAATGAGCAGTTCTTC. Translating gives CASSSHGFPNNEQFF.

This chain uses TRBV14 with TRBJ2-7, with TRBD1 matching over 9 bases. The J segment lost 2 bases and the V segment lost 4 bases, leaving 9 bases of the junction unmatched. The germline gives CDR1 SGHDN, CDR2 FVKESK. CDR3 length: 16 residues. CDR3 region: CASSPLDRGGTYEQYF. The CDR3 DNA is TGTGCCAGCAGCCCCCTCGACAGGGGGGGGACCTACGAGCAGTACTTC.

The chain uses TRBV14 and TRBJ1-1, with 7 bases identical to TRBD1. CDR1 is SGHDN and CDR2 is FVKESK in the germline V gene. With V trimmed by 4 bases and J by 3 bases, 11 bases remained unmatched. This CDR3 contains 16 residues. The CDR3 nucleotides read TGTGCCAGCAGCCCGCGAGGACAGGAGTTATACACTGAAGCTTTCTTT. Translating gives CASSPRGQELYTEAFF. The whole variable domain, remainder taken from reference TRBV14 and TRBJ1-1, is EAGVTQFPSHSVIEKGQTVTLRCDPISGHDNLYWYRRVMGKEIKFLLHFVKESKQDESGMPNNRFLAERTGGTYSTLKVQPAELEDSGVYFCASSPRGQELYTEAFFGQGTRLTVV.